Given below is one TCR beta chain in context. V shed 5 bases and J shed 7 bases, with 15 bases lying between them. From germline, CDR1 is SGHTA and CDR2 FQGTGA. The CDR3 covers 14 residues. Original data processing: Reference gene primer amplification in the assay estimated nucleated cell counts. This table comes from immunoSEQ multiplex PCR, and its TCRdb copy is limited to in-frame clones, with some not included. V and J calls plus clone size are reproduced from that table; the DNA served to infer D and trimming. The sample lists under 250,000 clones; 83% were seen once. This entry is derived from a study of blood T cell repertoires in COVID-19. Overall study: The study drew acute and convalescent COVID-19 samples from the United States, Italy and Spain. T cells, B-cell-depleted T cells, or PBMCs provided the cDNA or gDNA that served as material.

The V and J genes are TRBV7-3 and TRBJ2-1; D possibly corresponds to TRBD2 (5 bases). The specimen was peripheral blood. The receptor comes from a human donor in a cohort sampled during active COVID-19. The DNA for the CDR3 is TGTGCCAGCAGCCCGAACGGGATCTCGAATGAGCAGTTCTTC. Protein: CASSPNGISNEQFF.